A selection of T cell receptor beta chains follows, all from one sample in a study of blood T cell repertoires in COVID-19. Libraries were prepared by immunoSEQ multiplex PCR; TCRdb keeps only in-frame clonotypes and omits some of them. This sample has 240,000 or so clones, with more than 75% found just once. Sequencing was carried out using peripheral blood. The origin of the receptors is a woman aged 55-69 years with active or convalescent COVID-19. CDR3s include the opening cysteine and the closing phenylalanine or tryptophan. Fields, in order: CDR3 protein, CDR3 DNA, D gene, J gene, clone size, V gene. A D gene is named only where the DNA matches it firmly. Part of the rows lack a size; the others show once, few, many or a class for expanded clones.

CASSYSGPARAFF | TGTGCCAGCAGTTACTCGGGGCCAGCGAGGGCTTTCTTT | - | TRBJ1-1 | - | TRBV6-2/TRBV6-3
CASSARRTWWSGDNEQFF | TGTGCCAGCAGCGCTAGGCGGACCTGGTGGAGCGGGGATAATGAGCAGTTCTTC | TRBD2 | TRBJ2-1 | - | TRBV7-8
CASSIWTSGGRNEQFF | TGTGCCAGTAGTATCTGGACTAGCGGGGGGCGGAATGAGCAGTTCTTC | TRBD2 | TRBJ2-1 | once | TRBV19
CASSSTSGGAAEQFF | TGTGCCAGCAGCAGCACTAGCGGGGGGGCGGCTGAGCAGTTCTTC | TRBD2 | TRBJ2-1 | - | TRBV7-9
CASSEVSYNSPLHF | TGTGCCAGCAGTGAGGTCAGCTATAATTCACCCCTCCACTTT | - | TRBJ1-6 | once | TRBV6-1
CASRRTGRNYGYTF | TGTGCCAGCAGAAGGACAGGTCGGAACTATGGCTACACCTTC | TRBD1 | TRBJ1-2 | - | TRBV6-7
CASSPGPGTGVGAYEQYF | TGTGCCAGCAGCCCAGGTCCCGGGACAGGGGTGGGGGCCTACGAGCAGTACTTC | TRBD1 | TRBJ2-7 | - | TRBV7-3
CASSLYWDSANSPLHF | TGTGCCAGTAGCCTATATTGGGACAGTGCGAATTCACCCCTCCACTTT | TRBD1 | TRBJ1-6 | - | TRBV19
CASSFSGASRSGELFF | TGTGCCAGTAGCTTTAGCGGGGCCTCAAGGTCCGGGGAGCTGTTTTTT | TRBD2 | TRBJ2-2 | once | TRBV19
CASRRQGGVNSPLHF | TGTGCCAGCAGGAGACAGGGAGGAGTTAATTCACCCCTCCACTTT | TRBD1 | TRBJ1-6 | - | TRBV6-5
CASSHSPRGGGAYEQYF | TGTGCCAGCAGCCATTCCCCTCGGGGCGGGGGGGCCTACGAGCAGTACTTC | TRBD2 | TRBJ2-7 | - | TRBV3-1/TRBV3-2
CASRGDSGNTIYF | TGTGCCAGCAGGGGTGACAGTGGGAACACCATATATTTT | - | TRBJ1-3 | - | TRBV2
CASSFFGGTHNQPQHF | TGTGCCAGCAGTTTTTTCGGGGGGACACACAATCAGCCCCAGCATTTT | - | TRBJ1-5 | - | TRBV28
CASSTQGNEQYF | TGTGCCAGCTCCACACAGGGGAACGAGCAGTACTTC | TRBD1 | TRBJ2-7 | - | TRBV18
CASSLGKGSYEQYF | TGTGCCAGCAGCTTAGGCAAGGGGTCCTACGAGCAGTACTTC | - | TRBJ2-7 | few | TRBV7-9
CASSQVLGQYNSPLHF | TGCGCCAGCAGCCAGGTACTGGGACAGTACAATTCACCCCTCCACTTT | TRBD1 | TRBJ1-6 | once | TRBV4-3
CATRGTGATGELFF | TGTGCCACCAGGGGGACAGGGGCGACCGGGGAGCTGTTTTTT | TRBD1 | TRBJ2-2 | - | TRBV24-1
CASSTGTEETQYF | TGCGCCAGCAGCACCGGGACAGAAGAGACCCAGTACTTC | TRBD1 | TRBJ2-5 | - | TRBV5-1
CASSIRTGTGTYHTEAFF | TGTGCCAGTAGTATAAGGACCGGGACAGGGACCTACCACACTGAAGCTTTCTTT | TRBD1 | TRBJ1-1 | - | TRBV19
CAWSPGTGNSPLHF | TGTGCCTGGAGCCCTGGGACAGGGAATTCACCCCTCCACTTT | TRBD1 | TRBJ1-6 | few | TRBV30
CASSIPREDTEAFF | TGTGCCAGTAGCATACCGCGGGAAGACACTGAAGCTTTCTTT | - | TRBJ1-1 | - | TRBV19
CAISGGQRTDTQYF | TGTGCCATCAGTGGGGGACAGCGCACAGATACGCAGTATTTT | TRBD1 | TRBJ2-3 | - | TRBV10-3
CASKGGLSYGYTF | TGTGCCAGCAAGGGGGGGCTGAGCTATGGCTACACCTTC | - | TRBJ1-2 | - | TRBV2
CASRAGSPTDTQYF | TGTGCCAGCAGAGCCGGGTCTCCCACAGATACGCAGTATTTT | - | TRBJ2-3 | - | TRBV2
CASSLGAASLGYF | TGTGCCAGCAGTTTAGGGGCCGCGAGCCTCGGGTACTTC | - | TRBJ2-4 | - | TRBV12-3/TRBV12-4
CASSLARNYEQYF | TGTGCCAGCAGCTTAGCCAGAAACTACGAGCAGTACTTC | - | TRBJ2-7 | - | TRBV7-6
CASSLVGGQETQYF | TGCGCCAGCAGCTTGGTGGGAGGTCAAGAGACCCAGTACTTC | - | TRBJ2-5 | - | TRBV5-1
CASSPTGSNEQFF | TGTGCCAGCAGCCCGACAGGTTCGAATGAGCAGTTCTTC | - | TRBJ2-1 | few | TRBV6-2/TRBV6-3
CASISDRINTEAFF | TGTGCCAGCATCTCGGACAGGATCAACACTGAAGCTTTCTTT | TRBD1 | TRBJ1-1 | - | TRBV11-2
CASSELQAGRGEQFF | TGTGCCAGCAGTGAACTCCAAGCTGGCCGGGGTGAGCAGTTCTTC | - | TRBJ2-1 | - | TRBV2
CASSFGAGADTQYF | TGCGCCAGCAGCTTTGGGGCAGGAGCAGATACGCAGTATTTT | - | TRBJ2-3 | - | TRBV5-1
CASSLFPSYGYTF | TGTGCCAGCAGCCTATTCCCCTCCTATGGCTACACCTTC | - | TRBJ1-2 | - | TRBV12-3/TRBV12-4
CASSPLEAGYTF | TGTGCCAGCAGTCCCCTGGAGGCTGGCTACACCTTC | - | TRBJ1-2 | - | TRBV12-3/TRBV12-4
CASSPPLAGGKTQYF | TGTGCCAGCTCACCACCTCTAGCGGGGGGGAAGACCCAGTACTTC | TRBD2 | TRBJ2-5 | - | TRBV18
CASSMRGTPSKLGNTIYF | TGTGCCAGTAGTATGCGGGGGACGCCCTCAAAGCTCGGAAACACCATATATTTT | - | TRBJ1-3 | - | TRBV19
CASSESRARVGYTF | TGTGCCAGCAGTGAGAGCAGGGCCCGCGTGGGCTACACCTTC | - | TRBJ1-2 | - | TRBV6-1
CASSQESHQPQHF | TGCGCCAGCAGCCAAGAAAGCCATCAGCCCCAGCATTTT | - | TRBJ1-5 | - | TRBV4-3